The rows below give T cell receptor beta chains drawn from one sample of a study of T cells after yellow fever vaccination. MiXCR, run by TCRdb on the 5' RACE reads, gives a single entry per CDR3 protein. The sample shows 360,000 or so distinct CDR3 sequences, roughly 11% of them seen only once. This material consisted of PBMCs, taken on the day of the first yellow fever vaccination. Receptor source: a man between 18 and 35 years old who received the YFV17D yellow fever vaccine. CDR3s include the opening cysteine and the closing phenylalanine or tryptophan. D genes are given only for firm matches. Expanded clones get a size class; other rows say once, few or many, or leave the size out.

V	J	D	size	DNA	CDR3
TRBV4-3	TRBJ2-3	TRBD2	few	TGCGCCAGCAGCCAAGTGACTAGCGGTAATACGCAGTATTTT	CASSQVTSGNTQYF
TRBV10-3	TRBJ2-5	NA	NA	TGTGCCATCAGTGAGCAGGGGCCGGAGACCCAGTACTTC	CAISEQGPETQYF
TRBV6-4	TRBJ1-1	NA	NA	TGTGCCAGCAGTTCCCGGGACCGCGGGGTAGTGGGCACTGAAGCTTTCTTT	CASSSRDRGVVGTEAFF
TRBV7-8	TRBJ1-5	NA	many	TGTGCCAGCGGAGGGAGCAATCAGCCCCAGCATTTT	CASGGSNQPQHF
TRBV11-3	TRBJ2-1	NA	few	TGTGCCAGCAGCCTAGGACAGACCTCCTACAATGAGCAGTTCTTC	CASSLGQTSYNEQFF
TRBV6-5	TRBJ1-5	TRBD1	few	TGTGCCAGCAGTTCTGACAGGGTTTGGAATCAGCCCCAGCATTTT	CASSSDRVWNQPQHF
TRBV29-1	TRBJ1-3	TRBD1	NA	TGCAGCGTTGAAGATCGCTTAAAGACAGGGGCTGGAAACACCATATATTTT	CSVEDRLKTGAGNTIYF
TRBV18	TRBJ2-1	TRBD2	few	TGTGCCAGCTCACCAGAAGCGGGGAACCCCTACAATGAGCAGTTCTTC	CASSPEAGNPYNEQFF
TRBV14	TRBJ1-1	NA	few	TGTGCCAGCAGCCAACAGCCAAACACTGAAGCTTTCTTT	CASSQQPNTEAFF
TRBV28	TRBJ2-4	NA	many	TGTGCCAGCAGCTCCAGGGGAGCCAAAAACATTCAGTACTTC	CASSSRGAKNIQYF
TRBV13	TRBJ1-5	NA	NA	TGTGCCAGCAGCTTAGGAGGGGGATTCAATGAGCCCCAGCATTTT	CASSLGGGFNEPQHF
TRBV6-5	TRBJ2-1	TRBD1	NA	TGTGCCAGCAGTTACTCCGGGACAGGGTACAATGAGCAGTTCTTC	CASSYSGTGYNEQFF
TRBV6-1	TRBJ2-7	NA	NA	TGTGCCAGCAGTCCCCTGGTCTTGGGCGAGCAGTACTTC	CASSPLVLGEQYF
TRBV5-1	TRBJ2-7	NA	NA	TGCGCCAGCAGCTTGGTGGCAGGGGGGTACTACGAGCAGTACTTC	CASSLVAGGYYEQYF
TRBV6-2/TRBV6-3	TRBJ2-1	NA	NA	TGTGCCAGCAGTCAAGGATTCGAGCAGTTCTTC	CASSQGFEQFF
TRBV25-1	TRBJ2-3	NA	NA	TGTGCCAGCACCCCGGGGGCCCGACTAGCCGAAAGCACAGATACGCAGTATTTT	CASTPGARLAESTDTQYF
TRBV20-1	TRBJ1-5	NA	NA	TGCAGTGCTAGAGGTGACAGGTATCAGCCCCAGCATTTT	CSARGDRYQPQHF
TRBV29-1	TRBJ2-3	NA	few	TGCAGCGTGGCACTTCAGGGGCATACGCAGTATTTT	CSVALQGHTQYF
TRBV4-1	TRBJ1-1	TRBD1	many	TGCGCCAGCAGCCCCGTGGGACAGGGGGACGAAACTACTGAAGCTTTCTTT	CASSPVGQGDETTEAFF
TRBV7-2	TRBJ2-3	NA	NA	TGTGCCAGCAGCTTATGGCGGACTAGCACAGATACGCAGTATTTT	CASSLWRTSTDTQYF
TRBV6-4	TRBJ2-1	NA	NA	TGTGCCAGCAGTGACAGGGCCGGGCGTAACAATGAGCAGTTCTTC	CASSDRAGRNNEQFF
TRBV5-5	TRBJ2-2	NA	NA	TGTGCCAGCAGCTTAGGAGTGAGCCCTGGGGTGGAGCTGTTTTTT	CASSLGVSPGVELFF
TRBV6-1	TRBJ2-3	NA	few	TGTGCCACCAGGGGGGGGAACACAGATACGCAGTATTTT	CATRGGNTDTQYF
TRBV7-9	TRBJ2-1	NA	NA	TGTGCCAGCAGCTCAGTGACGGTGAGCTCCTACAATGAGCAGTTCTTC	CASSSVTVSSYNEQFF
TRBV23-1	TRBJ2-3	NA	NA	TGCGCCAGCAGTCAATCTCGTCCTGGGAGCACAGATACGCAGTATTTT	CASSQSRPGSTDTQYF
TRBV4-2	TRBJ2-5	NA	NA	TGTGCCAGCAGCCAAGATGCGAAGGGCCAAGAGACCCAGTACTTC	CASSQDAKGQETQYF
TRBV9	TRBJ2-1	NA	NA	TGTGCCAGCAGCGTAGAAGGGTGGTTAAGTATGAATGAGCAGTTCTTC	CASSVEGWLSMNEQFF
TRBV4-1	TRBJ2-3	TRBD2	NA	TGCGCCAGCAGCCGGACTAGCGGGGGCCTTAGCACAGATACGCAGTATTTT	CASSRTSGGLSTDTQYF
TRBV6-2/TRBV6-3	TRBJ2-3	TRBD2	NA	TGTGCCAGCAGTTACGAGAGCGGGGGGGCCCATTATACGCAGTATTTT	CASSYESGGAHYTQYF
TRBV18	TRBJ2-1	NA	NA	TGTGCCAGCTCACCATCCCGAATGGGGTCCTACAATGAGCAGTTCTTC	CASSPSRMGSYNEQFF
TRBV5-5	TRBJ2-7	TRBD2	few	TGTGCCAGCGGACCGGGAGGGGCCTCCTACGAGCAGTACTTC	CASGPGGASYEQYF
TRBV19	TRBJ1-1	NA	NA	TGTGCCAGTAGTATAAGTGGGAACACTGAAGCTTTCTTT	CASSISGNTEAFF
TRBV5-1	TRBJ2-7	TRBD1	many	TGCGCCAGCAGCAGGGGACAGGGGTACGAGCAGTACTTC	CASSRGQGYEQYF
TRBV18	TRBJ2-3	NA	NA	TGTGCCAGCTCCCCGCCGACGATCCGCACAGATACGCAGTATTTT	CASSPPTIRTDTQYF
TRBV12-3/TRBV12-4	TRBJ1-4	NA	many	TGTGCCAGCAGCCTTGACAGGCTTAACGAAAAACTGTTTTTT	CASSLDRLNEKLFF
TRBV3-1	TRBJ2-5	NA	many	TGTGCCAGCAGCCTCTCGGGGGGCACGGAGACCCAGTACTTC	CASSLSGGTETQYF
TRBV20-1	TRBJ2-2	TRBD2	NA	TGCAGTGCTAGGAAAACCAGCGGGACTAGTATATCCGGGGAGCTGTTTTTT	CSARKTSGTSISGELFF
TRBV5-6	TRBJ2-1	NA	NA	TGTGCCAGCAGCCCCGGGCTCCTCTGGGGGGAGAACAATGAGCAGTTCTTC	CASSPGLLWGENNEQFF
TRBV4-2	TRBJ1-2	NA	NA	TGTGCCAGCAGCCAAGGATTGGGGAGCTATGGCTACACCTTC	CASSQGLGSYGYTF
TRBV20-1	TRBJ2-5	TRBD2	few	TGCAGTGCTAGAGTTTCCGAGACTAGCCGGGAGACCCAGTACTTC	CSARVSETSRETQYF